This TCR beta chain was sequenced during a study of circulating CD8 cells and anti-PD-1 response in melanoma. Each library started from 15 ng of total RNA using the QIAseq Immune Repertoire TCR panel. From the reads, TCRdb called clonotypes with MiXCR, one entry per CDR3 protein. The sample carries approximately 1,000 distinct CDR3 sequences, approximately 9% recorded once. This clonotype is termed medium-sized. Four subsets defined by PD-1 and/or TIGIT were sorted from live CD3+CD8+TCRalphabeta+ cells. The CDR3 sequence is 15 residues long. Germline lookup yields CDR1 MNHEY and CDR2 SVGAGI. Trimming took off 8 bases at V and 0 bases at J, with 17 bases between the two ends.

The TCR was taken from a human donor with melanoma. This chain uses TRBV6-5 with TRBJ2-7; D is perhaps TRBD1 (6 bases). The sample here was CD8+ T cells from PBMCs, taken at baseline or after one month of anti-PD-1 therapy (not recorded which). CDR3 in amino acids: CASSRGRGGSYEQYF. The DNA for the CDR3 is TGTGCCAGCTCTAGGGGTCGAGGGGGCTCCTACGAGCAGTACTTC.